Shown below are 26 T cell receptor beta chains from a single sample sequenced in a study of blood T cell repertoires in COVID-19. Profiling relied on immunoSEQ multiplex PCR, and the TCRdb table lists in-frame clones only, not all of them. The sample consists of around 270,000 clones, less than 90% of them appearing once. The specimen was peripheral blood. The receptors come from a man in his 60s who had recovered from COVID-19.

This sequence joins TRBV29-1 and TRBJ2-1; 9 nucleotides align to TRBD2. The J segment lost 6 bases and the V segment lost 5 bases, leaving 5 bases of the junction unmatched. The CDR3 consists of 13 residues. CDR1 and CDR2 (germline): SQVTM, ANQGSEA. The CDR3 here is CSVCLAGPNEQFF. DNA for the CDR3: TGCAGCGTTTGCCTAGCGGGACCCAATGAGCAGTTCTTC.

The chain is built from TRBV7-3 and TRBJ2-1, with D possibly matching TRBD2 (6 bases). V dropped 2 bases and J dropped 7 bases, with 12 bases sitting between them. Germline lookup yields CDR1 SGHTA and CDR2 FQGTGA. CDR3 length: 14 amino acids. The CDR3 is CASSLSGGANEQFF. DNA of the CDR3: TGTGCCAGCAGCTTATCGGGCGGGGCGAATGAGCAGTTCTTC. Drawing the rest from reference TRBV7-3 and TRBJ2-1, the complete variable domain is GAGVSQTPSNKVTEKGKYVELRCDPISGHTALYWYRQSLGQGPEFLIYFQGTGAADDSGLPNDRFFAVRPEGSVSTLKIQRTERGDSAVYLCASSLSGGANEQFFGPGTRLTVL.

This clone was counted a few times. The V gene is TRBV6-1, the J gene TRBJ1-1; unclear D gene. The germline V gene has CDR1 MNHNS and CDR2 SASEGT. The V gene lost 1 base and the J gene lost 11 bases, with 8 bases spanning the gap. There are 11 residues in the CDR3. CDR3 DNA: TGTGCCAGCAGTGAAGTCGCGAGGGCTTTCTTT. Translated: CASSEVARAFF.

The rearrangement joins TRBV12-5 to TRBJ2-5; possible D gene TRBD2, 5 bases. This CDR3 has 11 residues. Germline V gives CDR1 LGHNT, CDR2 FRNRAP. V was shortened by 3 bases and J by 7 bases, with 6 bases between the two germline ends. The CDR3 DNA follows: TGTGCTAGTGGTTTACGGGGGACCCAGTACTTC. Encoded protein: CASGLRGTQYF.

The V gene is TRBV18, the J gene TRBJ2-1; D not certain. The V gene's germline CDR1 is KGHSH and CDR2 LQKENI. The CDR3 covers 12 residues. The V gene lost 0 bases and the J gene lost 7 bases, with 4 bases spanning the gap. CDR3 DNA: TGTGCCAGCTCACCACCTTATAATGAGCAGTTCTTC. Its protein product is CASSPPYNEQFF.

V usage is TRBV5-4 and J usage is TRBJ2-3; the match to TRBD2 covers 9 bases. Germline lookup yields CDR1 SGHNT and CDR2 YYREEE (reference sequence). Trimming removed 0 bases from V and 2 bases from J; junction bases left unmatched: 4. This CDR3 contains 16 residues. The CDR3 nucleotides are TGTGCCAGCAGCTTGGATCCTAGCGGGACCACAGATACGCAGTATTTT. Translating gives CASSLDPSGTTDTQYF.

V is TRBV6-5 and J is TRBJ1-2; the D gene is possibly TRBD1 (6 bases). The germline gives CDR1 MNHEY, CDR2 SVGAGI. V lost 7 bases and J lost 5, with 14 bases in between. The CDR3 covers 13 residues. The CDR3, as DNA: TGTGCCAGCAACCTACTAGGGGGATATGGCTACACCTTC. It codes for CASNLLGGYGYTF.

The V and J genes are TRBV30 and TRBJ2-5, with TRBD1 as a possible D gene (5 bases). The CDR3 sequence is 11 residues long. Trimming pared 7 bases from V and 5 bases from J, leaving 11 bases between. Looked up from germline, CDR1 is GTSNPN and CDR2 is SVGIG (reference sequence). CDR3 region: CASRVRETQYF. CDR3 in DNA: TGTGCCTCCAGGGTCCGGGAGACCCAGTACTTC.

The V and J genes are TRBV10-2 and TRBJ2-2; 7 positions match TRBD2. From germline, CDR1 is WSHSY and CDR2 SAAADI. Trimming cost V 8 bases and J 5 bases; bases outside gene matches: 11. This CDR3 region has 15 residues. The CDR3 DNA is TGCGCCAGCCGGCGAAGGGGAGGGCGAACCGGGGAGCTGTTTTTT. Its protein product is CASRRRGGRTGELFF.

The chain recombines TRBV27 with TRBJ1-2; 7 bases align to TRBD1. V was clipped by 2 bases and J by 1 base; unmatched bases: 10. The CDR3 runs 17 residues. The germline V gene has CDR1 MNHEY and CDR2 SMNVEV (reference sequence). The CDR3 sequence: CASSLRNRGGLNYGYTF. The DNA of the CDR3 is TGTGCCAGCAGTTTACGTAACAGGGGTGGCCTTAACTATGGCTACACCTTC.

V and J are TRBV4-2 and TRBJ1-2; D may be TRBD1 (6 bases). CDR3 size: 16 residues. With 4 bases removed from V and 6 bases from J, the gap between germline ends came to 21 bases. CDR1 and CDR2 from the germline V gene are LGHNA and YNFKEQ. The CDR3 loop reads CASSRKGRQGFHGYTF. DNA of the CDR3: TGTGCCAGCAGCCGAAAAGGCCGGCAGGGGTTTCATGGCTACACCTTC.

This sequence joins TRBV4-2 and TRBJ2-7; maybe TRBD1 (5 bases). CDR3 length: 15 residues. V lost 0 bases to trimming and J lost 3 bases, with 12 bases between them. The germline CDR1 and CDR2 sequences are LGHNA and YNFKEQ. CDR3 in amino acids: CASSQDTQGDYEQYF. CDR3 DNA sequence: TGTGCCAGCAGCCAAGATACGCAGGGCGACTACGAGCAGTACTTC.

This clone was detected a few times. The genes are TRBV6-6 and TRBJ2-5; a weak D match, TRBD1 (5 bases). Between the trimmed V and J ends, which lost 2 bases and 4 bases, there was a span of 11 bases. Per the germline V gene, CDR1 is MNHNY and CDR2 is SVGAGI (reference sequence). There are 14 residues in the CDR3. CDR3 sequence (DNA): TGTGCCAGCAGTTACCCAGGGTCGGGAGAGACCCAGTACTTC. This encodes CASSYPGSGETQYF.

The J gene is TRBJ2-7, the V gene TRBV19; possible D gene TRBD2, 5 bases. The V gene's germline CDR1 is LNHDA and CDR2 SQIVND (reference sequence). This CDR3 is 15 amino acids long. Trimming left V 6 bases short and J 1 base short, with 16 bases between. DNA of the CDR3: TGTGCCAGTAGGAGGGAAGCGTCTGGGTCCTACGAGCAGTACTTC. It codes for CASRREASGSYEQYF.

The rearrangement uses TRBV19 and TRBJ1-5, with D perhaps matching TRBD1 (6 bases). Germline V gene sequence: CDR1 LNHDA, CDR2 SQIVND (reference sequence). The V gene lost 6 bases and the J gene lost 9 bases, with 18 bases spanning the gap. The CDR3 runs to 14 residues. In DNA form, the CDR3 reads TGTGCCAGTAGGGAGACAGGAGCGACGGGGCCCCAGCATTTT. Its protein product is CASRETGATGPQHF.

The chain is built from TRBV10-2 and TRBJ2-1; D perhaps matches TRBD2 (6 bases). Trimming shortened V by 7 bases and J by 16 bases, and 17 bases separated the two germline ends. In germline, CDR1 is WSHSY, CDR2 SAAADI. The CDR3 covers 11 residues. The CDR3 sequence: CASNGGLYPFF. CDR3 DNA sequence: TGCGCCAGCAACGGGGGACTCTACCCATTCTTC.

This clone was detected once. This chain uses TRBV7-3 with TRBJ2-5; 8 nucleotides line up with TRBD2. The CDR3 covers 16 residues. Trimming at V came to 3 bases and at J to 4 bases, leaving 10 bases not matched to a gene. CDR1 SGHTA and CDR2 FQGTGA come from the germline V gene. The CDR3 DNA sequence: TGTGCCAGCAGCTTGTTGTCCGGGGGGGCAGCAGAGACCCAGTACTTC. Protein sequence: CASSLLSGGAAETQYF.

The rearrangement joins TRBV4-2 to TRBJ2-5, with 8 positions matching TRBD2. With V trimmed by 1 base and J by 4 bases, 8 bases remained unmatched. Germline V gives CDR1 LGHNA, CDR2 YNFKEQ. The CDR3 contains 16 residues. This CDR3 reads CASSQGIAGGGETQYF. CDR3 DNA sequence: TGTGCCAGCAGCCAAGGAATTGCGGGGGGAGGAGAGACCCAGTACTTC.

This sequence joins TRBV9 and TRBJ2-3; 11 nucleotides align to TRBD1. The CDR3 consists of 15 residues. Germline CDR1 and CDR2: SGDLS and YYNGEE. Trimming removed 4 bases from V and 5 bases from J; junction bases left unmatched: 6. The CDR3 here is CASSTRTGGLDTQYF. The CDR3, as DNA: TGTGCCAGCAGCACCCGGACAGGGGGCTTAGATACGCAGTATTTT.

CDR3 nucleotide sequence: TGTGCCTGGAATCTGGACACCCTGAACACTGAAGCTTTCTTT. It translates to CAWNLDTLNTEAFF. The rearrangement joins TRBV30 to TRBJ1-1; perhaps TRBD1 as D (5 bases). Germline V gene sequence: CDR1 GTSNPN, CDR2 SVGIG (reference sequence). This CDR3 has 14 amino acids. Trimming left V 4 bases short and J 0 bases short, with 12 bases between.

The rearrangement links TRBV7-9 to TRBJ2-3, with 8 bases lining up with TRBD1. Germline V gene sequence: CDR1 SEHNR, CDR2 FQNEAQ (reference sequence). CDR3 size: 13 residues. J was trimmed by 9 bases and V by 1 base; bases with no gene match: 3. Here the CDR3 reads CASSLGDRRTQYF. CDR3 sequence (DNA): TGTGCCAGCAGCTTAGGGGACAGGCGGACGCAGTATTTT.

J is TRBJ1-2 and V is TRBV6-1; 7 nucleotides agree with TRBD1. The CDR3 contains 16 residues. Germline lookup yields CDR1 MNHNS and CDR2 SASEGT. J gave up 4 bases and V 0 bases, and 8 bases lay outside the gene matches. CDR3 sequence (DNA): TGTGCCAGCAGTGAAGCGCTTCGGACAGGCTCCTATGGCTACACCTTC. It codes for CASSEALRTGSYGYTF.

This clone was counted a single time. The CDR3 coding sequence is TGCAGTGCTAGTGACCACACTCGGCGGGTTTATAATTCACCCCTCCACTTT. Its protein product is CSASDHTRRVYNSPLHF. The chain links TRBV20-1 to TRBJ1-6; D gene ambiguous. This CDR3 is 17 amino acids long. V lost 3 bases to trimming and J lost 4 bases, with 19 bases between them. Germline CDR1 DFQATT, CDR2 SNEGSKA (reference sequence).

The rearrangement links TRBV7-3 to TRBJ1-5, with TRBD1 as a possible D gene (6 bases). This CDR3 is built from 15 residues. The V gene's germline CDR1 is SGHTA and CDR2 FQGTGA. Trimming pared 0 bases from V and 1 base from J, leaving 7 bases between. CDR3 region: CASSLTGQSNQPQHF. CDR3 in DNA: TGTGCCAGCAGCTTAACAGGACAGAGCAATCAGCCCCAGCATTTT.

This clone has only a few counts. This chain connects TRBV3-1 (or the pseudogene TRBV3-2) to TRBJ2-7, with D perhaps matching TRBD1 (6 bases). The CDR3 length is 15 residues. CDR1 and CDR2 (germline): LGHDT, YNNKEL (reference sequence). V lost 0 bases to trimming and J lost 0 bases, with 9 bases between them. The CDR3 is CASSQDRGYSYEQYF. The CDR3 DNA sequence: TGTGCCAGCAGCCAAGACAGGGGATACTCCTACGAGCAGTACTTC.

This chain joins TRBV20-1 and TRBJ2-2, with D unclear. Trimming cost V 3 bases and J 3 bases, with 11 bases left between them. In germline, CDR1 is DFQATT, CDR2 SNEGSKA (reference sequence). The CDR3 spans 14 residues. CDR3 coding DNA: TGCAGTGCTAGTAGTGGAGACTACACCGGGGAGCTGTTTTTT. It translates to CSASSGDYTGELFF.